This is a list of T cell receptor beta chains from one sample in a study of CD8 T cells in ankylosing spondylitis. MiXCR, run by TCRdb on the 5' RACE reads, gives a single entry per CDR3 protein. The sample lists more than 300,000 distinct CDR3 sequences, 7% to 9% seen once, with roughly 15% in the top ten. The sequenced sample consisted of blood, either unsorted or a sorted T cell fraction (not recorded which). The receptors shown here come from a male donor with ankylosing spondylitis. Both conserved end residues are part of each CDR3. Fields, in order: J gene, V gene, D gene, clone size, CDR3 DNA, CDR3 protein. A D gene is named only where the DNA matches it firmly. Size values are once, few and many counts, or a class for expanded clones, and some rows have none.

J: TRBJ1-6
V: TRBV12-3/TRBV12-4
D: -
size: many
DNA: TGTGCCAGCTCCCCTCCGGGACGCCATAATTCACCCCTCCACTTT
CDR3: CASSPPGRHNSPLHF

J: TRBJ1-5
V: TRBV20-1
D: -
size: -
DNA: TGCAGTGCTAGAGAGTGGGGGGGCCTTCAGCCCCAGCATTTT
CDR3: CSAREWGGLQPQHF

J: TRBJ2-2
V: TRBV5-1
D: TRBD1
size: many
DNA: TGCGCCAGCAGCCCCTTAGAGGGGGCAGGGATCACCGGGGAGCTGTTTTTT
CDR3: CASSPLEGAGITGELFF

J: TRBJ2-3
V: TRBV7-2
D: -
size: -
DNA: TGTGCCAGCAGCTTAGGCCCACCTGGGACCACAGATACGCAGTATTTT
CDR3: CASSLGPPGTTDTQYF

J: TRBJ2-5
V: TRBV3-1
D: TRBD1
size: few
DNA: TGTGCCAGCAGCTCCGGGACAGAAGAGACCCAGTACTTC
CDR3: CASSSGTEETQYF

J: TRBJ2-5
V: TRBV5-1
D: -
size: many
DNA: TGCGCCAGCAGCTTGGTGGGCACGGAAGAGACCCAGTACTTC
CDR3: CASSLVGTEETQYF

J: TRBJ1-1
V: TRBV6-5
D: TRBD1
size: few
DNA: TGTGCCAGCACTAGACAGGGGGCTGAAGCTTTCTTT
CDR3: CASTRQGAEAFF

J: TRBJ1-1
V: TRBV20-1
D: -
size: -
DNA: TGCAGTGCTAGAGAAGGCAGCCGGAACACTGAAGCTTTCTTT
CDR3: CSAREGSRNTEAFF

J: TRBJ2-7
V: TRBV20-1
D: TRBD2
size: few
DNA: TGCAGTGCTAGAGTACAGACTAGCGGGGGCTACGAGCAGTACTTC
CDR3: CSARVQTSGGYEQYF

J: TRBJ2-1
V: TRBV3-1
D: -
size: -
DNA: TGTGCCAGCAGCCAAGGAGGAAGAGGGCAGTTCTTC
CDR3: CASSQGGRGQFF

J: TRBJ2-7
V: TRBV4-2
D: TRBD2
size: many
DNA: TGTGCCAGCAGCCTGGGACTAGCCAGGGACGAGCAGTACTTC
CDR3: CASSLGLARDEQYF

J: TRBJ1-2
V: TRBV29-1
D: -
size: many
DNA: TGCAGCCTCGACCGGGACCATGGCTACACCTTC
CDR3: CSLDRDHGYTF

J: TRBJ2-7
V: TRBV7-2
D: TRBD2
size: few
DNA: TGTGCCAGCAGCTTAGGTCCAGTAGCGGGAGCGGCCGAGCAGTACTTC
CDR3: CASSLGPVAGAAEQYF

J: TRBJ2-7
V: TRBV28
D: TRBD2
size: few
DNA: TGTGCCAGCAGCGAAATAGCGGGAGCCGTTCCCTACGAGCAGTACTTC
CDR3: CASSEIAGAVPYEQYF

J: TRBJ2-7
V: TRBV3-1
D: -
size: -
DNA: TGTGCCAGCAGCCCTCGACTAGATATTCACGAGCAGTACTTC
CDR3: CASSPRLDIHEQYF

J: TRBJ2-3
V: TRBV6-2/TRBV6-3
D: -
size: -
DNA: TGTGCCAGCAGTTACTCGAGGAACTCGGATACGCAGTATTTT
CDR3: CASSYSRNSDTQYF

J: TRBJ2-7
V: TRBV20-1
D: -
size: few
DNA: TGCAGTGCTAGAGATACGGGGGCCGGCGGGGAGCAGTACTTC
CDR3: CSARDTGAGGEQYF

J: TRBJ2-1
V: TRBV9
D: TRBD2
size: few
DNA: TGTGCCAGCAGCGTAGCAGAACTAGCGCCAGCGAGCTCCTACAATGAGCAGTTCTTC
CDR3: CASSVAELAPASSYNEQFF

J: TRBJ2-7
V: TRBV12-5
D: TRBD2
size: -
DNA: TGTGCTAGTGAGGGTCCGGGAGGCAACTCCTACGAGCAGTACTTC
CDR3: CASEGPGGNSYEQYF

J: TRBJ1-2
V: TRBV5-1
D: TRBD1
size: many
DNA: TGCGCCAGCAGCTCCTCGACAGGGAACTATGGCTACACCTTC
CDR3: CASSSSTGNYGYTF

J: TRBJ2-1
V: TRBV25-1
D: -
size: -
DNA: TGTGCCAGCAGTGACTCCGCCAGGAGGGTGCTGTTCTTC
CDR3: CASSDSARRVLFF

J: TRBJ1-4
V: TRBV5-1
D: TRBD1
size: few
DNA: TGCGCCAGCAGCTTGGACAGGGGACAGGAAAAACTGTTTTTT
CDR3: CASSLDRGQEKLFF

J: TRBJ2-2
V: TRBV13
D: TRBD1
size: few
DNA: TGTGCCAGCAGCTCTCCAGGGGGCGGAAGCACCGGGGAGCTGTTTTTT
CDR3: CASSSPGGGSTGELFF

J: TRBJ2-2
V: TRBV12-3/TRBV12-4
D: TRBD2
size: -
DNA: TGTGCCAGCAGTTTAGGGCTTGGCGGGAGGGCCTTGGTGGAGCTGTTTTTT
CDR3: CASSLGLGGRALVELFF

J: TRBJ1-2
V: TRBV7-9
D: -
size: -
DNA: TGTGCCAGCAGCTTCGCAGGAGCCAGGGTTAACTATGGCTACACCTTC
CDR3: CASSFAGARVNYGYTF

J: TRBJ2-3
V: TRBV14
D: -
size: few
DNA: TGTGCCAGCAGCCAAGATCCTGTGGCAGATACGCAGTATTTT
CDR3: CASSQDPVADTQYF

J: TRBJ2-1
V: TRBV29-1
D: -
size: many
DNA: TGCAGCACACGACAGGACAGCTCCTACAATGAGCAGTTCTTC
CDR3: CSTRQDSSYNEQFF

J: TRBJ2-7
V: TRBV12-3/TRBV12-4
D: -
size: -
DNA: TGTGCCAGCAGTCCGGTGGCCGGGTTCGTCTACGAGCAGTACTTC
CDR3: CASSPVAGFVYEQYF

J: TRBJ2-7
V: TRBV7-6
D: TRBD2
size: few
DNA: TGTGCCAGCAGCCCGGGACTAGGGTACGAGCAGTACTTC
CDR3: CASSPGLGYEQYF

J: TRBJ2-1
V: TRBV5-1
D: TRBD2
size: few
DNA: TGCGCCAGCTCCGAAAGGACTAGCGACTTAAATGAGCAGTTCTTC
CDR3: CASSERTSDLNEQFF

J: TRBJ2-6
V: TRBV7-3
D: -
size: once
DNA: TGTGCCACGCGAATCTCCGGGGCCAACGTCCTGACTTTC
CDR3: CATRISGANVLTF

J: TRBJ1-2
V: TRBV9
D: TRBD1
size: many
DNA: TGTGCCAGCAGCGTAGCCGGGACAGGGACCGGGAGGGGAAGTTATGGCTACACCTTC
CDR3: CASSVAGTGTGRGSYGYTF

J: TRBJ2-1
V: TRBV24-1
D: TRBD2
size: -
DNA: TGTGCCACCAGTGACACAGGACTAGCGGGAGGGGATTTCTACAATGAGCAGTTCTTC
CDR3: CATSDTGLAGGDFYNEQFF

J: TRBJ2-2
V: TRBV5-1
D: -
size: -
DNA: TGCGCCAGCAGCTTAGGGGTGCCCCGTACCGGGGAGCTGTTTTTT
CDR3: CASSLGVPRTGELFF

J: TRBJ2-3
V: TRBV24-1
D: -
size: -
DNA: TGTGCCACCAGTGAAACAGGGTCCACCAACACAGATACGCAGTATTTT
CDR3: CATSETGSTNTDTQYF

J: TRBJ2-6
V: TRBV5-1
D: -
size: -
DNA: TGCGCCAGCAGCATCCGCCGAGCGTCTGGGGCCAACGTCCTGACTTTC
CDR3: CASSIRRASGANVLTF

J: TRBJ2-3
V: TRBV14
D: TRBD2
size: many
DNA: TGTGCCAGCAGCCAAGGGACTAGCGGAACCACAGATACGCAGTATTTT
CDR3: CASSQGTSGTTDTQYF

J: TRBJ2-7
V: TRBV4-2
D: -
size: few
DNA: TGTGCCAGCAGCCAAGATTCCCCGGGTTCCTACGAGCAGTACTTC
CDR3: CASSQDSPGSYEQYF

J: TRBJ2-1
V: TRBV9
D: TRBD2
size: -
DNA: TGTGCCAGTGGGGGGGGGAGGGCAGATGAGCAGTTCTTC
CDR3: CASGGGRADEQFF

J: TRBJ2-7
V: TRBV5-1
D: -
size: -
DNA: TGCGCCAGCAGCTTAGGGCGGAGGGGCAACTCCTACGAGCAGTACTTC
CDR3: CASSLGRRGNSYEQYF

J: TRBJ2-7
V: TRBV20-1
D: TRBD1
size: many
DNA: TGCAGTGCTACCAGACAGGGCTACGAGCAGTACTTC
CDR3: CSATRQGYEQYF

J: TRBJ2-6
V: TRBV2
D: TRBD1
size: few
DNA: TGTGCCAGCAGCACCGACAGGGCTGGGGCCAACGTCCTGACTTTC
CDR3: CASSTDRAGANVLTF

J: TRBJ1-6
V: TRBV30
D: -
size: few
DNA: TGTGCCTGGAGTGTAATAGCCTGGGGTTCACCCCTCCACTTT
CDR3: CAWSVIAWGSPLHF

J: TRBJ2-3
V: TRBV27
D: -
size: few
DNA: TGTGCCAGTAGTTTAAGAATGGACAGCACAGATACGCAGTATTTT
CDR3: CASSLRMDSTDTQYF

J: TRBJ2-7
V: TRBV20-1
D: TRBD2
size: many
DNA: TGCAGTGCCTGGACTAGCGGGAAGGACGAGCAGTACTTC
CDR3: CSAWTSGKDEQYF

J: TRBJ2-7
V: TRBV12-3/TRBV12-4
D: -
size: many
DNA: TGTGCCAGCAGTTTGGGGGCGGAGTCCTACGAGCAGTACTTC
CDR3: CASSLGAESYEQYF

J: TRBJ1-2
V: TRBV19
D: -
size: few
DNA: TGTGCCAGTACGGTTAATACAGGGAACTATGGCTACACCTTC
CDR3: CASTVNTGNYGYTF

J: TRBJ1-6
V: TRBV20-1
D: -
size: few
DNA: TGCAGTGCTTGGGACGGCCACGACCCCAATTCACCCCTCCACTTT
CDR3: CSAWDGHDPNSPLHF

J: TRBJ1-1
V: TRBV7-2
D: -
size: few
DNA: TGTGCCAGCAGGACACAGGCGAACACTGAAGCTTTCTTT
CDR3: CASRTQANTEAFF

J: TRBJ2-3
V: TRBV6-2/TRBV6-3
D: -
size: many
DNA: TGTGCCAGCAGGGGCGGTAGCACAGATACGCAGTATTTT
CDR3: CASRGGSTDTQYF

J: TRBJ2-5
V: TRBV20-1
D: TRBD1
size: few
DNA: TGCAGTGCTAGAGACGAGGGACAGGGAACGTACCAAGAGACCCAGTACTTC
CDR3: CSARDEGQGTYQETQYF